This T cell receptor (beta chain) was observed in a study of CD8 T cells in Susac syndrome. Random hexamers primed reverse transcription of about 0.5 to 1 ug RNA. TCRdb re-derived calls from the immunoSEQ multiplex PCR reads in MiXCR, one entry per CDR3 protein. The sample includes 84,000 or so distinct CDR3 sequences, nearly 95% of them seen just once. The CDR3 has 12 residues. V dropped 1 base and J dropped 6 bases, with 7 bases sitting between them. Germline V gene data show CDR1 as LGHDT and CDR2 as YNNKEL (reference sequence). V gene TRBV3-1 combines with J gene TRBJ2-7; D is unclear. The source of this sequence is a human donor with Susac syndrome. Sequenced input: CD8+ T cells from PBMCs. CDR3 bases: TGTGCCAGCAGCCAAGCAGGTAGCGAGCAGTACTTC. It encodes CASSQAGSEQYF.